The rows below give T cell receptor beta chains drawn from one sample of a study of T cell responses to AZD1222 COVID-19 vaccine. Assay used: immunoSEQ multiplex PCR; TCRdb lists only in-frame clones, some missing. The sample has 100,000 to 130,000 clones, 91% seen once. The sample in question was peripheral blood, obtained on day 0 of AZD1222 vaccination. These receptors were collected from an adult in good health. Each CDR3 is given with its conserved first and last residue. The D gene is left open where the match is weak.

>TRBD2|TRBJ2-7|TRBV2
CASRLAGGTYEQYF
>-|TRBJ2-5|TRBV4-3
CASSPTSQWLETQYF
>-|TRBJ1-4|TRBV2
CASSEEGTTNEKLFF
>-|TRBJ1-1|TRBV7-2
CASTPRGGVNTEAFF
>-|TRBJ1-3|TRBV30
CAWSREEISGNTIYF
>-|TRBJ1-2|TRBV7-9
CASSRNRDTSTGYTF
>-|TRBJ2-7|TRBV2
CASSFGLYEQYF
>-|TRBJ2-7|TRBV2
CASKPEGSNYEQYF
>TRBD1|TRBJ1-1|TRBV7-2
CASSLGQGMNTEAFF
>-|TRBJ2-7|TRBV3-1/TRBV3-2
CASSQGLRWDYEQYF
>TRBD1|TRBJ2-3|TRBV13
CASSPALGTGPGTDTQYF
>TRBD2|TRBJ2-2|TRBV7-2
CASSFRTSGGVTGELFF
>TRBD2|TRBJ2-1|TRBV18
CASSPPTSGGLRNEQFF
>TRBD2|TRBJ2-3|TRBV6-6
CASSYITSGGTDTQYF
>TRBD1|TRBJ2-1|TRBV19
CASSMEYATGQYNEQFF
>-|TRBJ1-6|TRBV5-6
CASSDQERAAYNSPLHF
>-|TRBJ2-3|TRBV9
CASSVAGGQTDTQYF
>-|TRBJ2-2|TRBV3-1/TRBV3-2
CASSQAPGTGELFF
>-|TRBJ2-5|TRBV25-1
CASSETGYQETQYF
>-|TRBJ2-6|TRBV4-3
CASSQGQLDSGANVLTF
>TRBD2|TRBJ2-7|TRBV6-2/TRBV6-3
CASSSLQGRGRGVQPHEQYF
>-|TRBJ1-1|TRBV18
CASSRGDGNTEAFF
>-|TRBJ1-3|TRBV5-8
CASSSPDNLGTTIYF
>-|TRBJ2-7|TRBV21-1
CASSKLRVRDEQYF
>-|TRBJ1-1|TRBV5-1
CASSLEFSEAFF
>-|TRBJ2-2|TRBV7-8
CASSLGRGSGELFF
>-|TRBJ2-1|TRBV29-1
CSVVVVSLFNEQFF
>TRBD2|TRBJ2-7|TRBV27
CASRGLAGGFIYEQYF
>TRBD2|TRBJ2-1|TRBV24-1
CASAGTRTNEQFF
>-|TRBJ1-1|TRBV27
CASSPVTAFNRAFF
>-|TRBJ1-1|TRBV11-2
CASSFSTRLNTEAFF
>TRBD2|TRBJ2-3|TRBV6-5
CASRPGGLADTQYF
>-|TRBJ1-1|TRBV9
CASSVDRTNTEAFF
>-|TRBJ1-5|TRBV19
CASSSDIYQPQHF
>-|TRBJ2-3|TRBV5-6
CASSFGGRTDTQYF
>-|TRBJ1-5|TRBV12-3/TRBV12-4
CASSQGSNQPQHF
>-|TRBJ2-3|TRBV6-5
CASSSRNRAKAQYF
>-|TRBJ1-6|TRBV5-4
CASSLAGNSPLHF
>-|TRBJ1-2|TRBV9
CASSVEVTGYGYTF
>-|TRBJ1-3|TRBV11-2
CASSQQGPGGGNTIYF
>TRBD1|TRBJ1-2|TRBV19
CASSNRGQWNYGYTF
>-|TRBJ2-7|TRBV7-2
CASSLAGGWNEQYF
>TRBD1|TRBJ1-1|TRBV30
CAWRWDRGTEAFF
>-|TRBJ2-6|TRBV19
CASSSHSSGANVLTF
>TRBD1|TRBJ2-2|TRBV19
CASASRQGGTGELFF
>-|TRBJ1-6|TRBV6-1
CASSELRTDVSPLHF
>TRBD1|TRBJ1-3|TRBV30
CAWNRGSGNTIYF
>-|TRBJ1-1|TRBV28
CATRVRGTEAFF
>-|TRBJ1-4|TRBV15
CATSRSQLTNEKLFF
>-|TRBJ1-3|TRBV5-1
CASSLGAQLGNTIYF
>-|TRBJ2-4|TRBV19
CASSADRAKNIQYF
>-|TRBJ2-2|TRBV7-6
CASSLAKGSGELFF
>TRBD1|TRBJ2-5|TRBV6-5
CASSYSGPGQKETQYF
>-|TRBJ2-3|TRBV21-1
CASSNLGTGMADTQYF
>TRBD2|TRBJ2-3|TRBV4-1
CASSQGTSGDGDTQYF
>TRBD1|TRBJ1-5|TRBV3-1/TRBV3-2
CASSQFGQVVQPQHF
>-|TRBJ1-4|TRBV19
CASSIGSATNEKLFF